Listed below are T cell receptor beta chains from one sample, sequenced in a study of fetal regulatory T cell absence and autoimmunity. The data were produced by immunoSEQ multiplex PCR, yet TCRdb's version contains in-frame clones alone and is incomplete. The data show approximately 46,000 clones, about 80% seen once. The sequencing sample was made of cord blood. These receptors were collected from a newborn boy with IPEX syndrome. Both conserved end residues are part of each CDR3. Fields, in order: clone size, V gene, CDR3 protein. Size tells how often a clone was seen (once, few, many) or the class of an expanded clone, and some rows leave it out.

.,TRBV23-1,CASEGDRADTQYF
.,TRBV12-5,CASGLGTSGYNEQFF
few,TRBV19,CASRLAPNTGELFF
.,TRBV7-2,CASSDYGERDLPDTQYF
.,TRBV29-1,CSVERQGGGEQYF
.,TRBV7-2,CASSLVAGDTQYF
.,TRBV13,CASSFQGISTDTQYF
.,TRBV2,CASSGGGINYGYTF
once,TRBV4-3,CASSQETWGSSGELFF
.,TRBV7-9,CASSLTSGDTQYF
once,TRBV5-1,CASSLGGLTDTQYF
.,TRBV12-1,CASSFTDTQYF
.,TRBV19,CASSMSGRGAKNIQYF
.,TRBV27,CASSRGRGRGTDTQYF
.,TRBV4-2,CASQGAAYEQYF
.,TRBV11-2,CASSLNRENYEQYF